This TCR beta chain was documented in a study of T cell responses to AZD1222 COVID-19 vaccine. Assay: immunoSEQ multiplex PCR; the TCRdb copy retains only in-frame clones and omits some. The repertoire holds some 110,000 clones, with approximately 85% as singletons. With regard to this clone: As yet, its antigen is unknown.

V was trimmed by 2 bases and J by 5 bases, leaving 8 bases between them. The CDR3 loop spans 14 amino acids. Germline-derived CDR1 and CDR2 are SGHRS and YFSETQ. Whether given at about 4 or about 12 weeks, second doses were pooled. Broader study findings: Scientists sampled the repertoires only once the peak T cell response had passed. Seropositive AZD1222 recipients at baseline numbered only five or six. Spike-specific TCR breadth and depth went up after people got two AZD1222 doses.

The input for sequencing was peripheral blood, taken 28 days after the second AZD1222 dose. The clonotype comes from an adult who received the AZD1222 COVID-19 vaccine. This chain links TRBV5-1 with TRBJ1-6, with D uncertain. The CDR3 DNA is TGCGCCAGCAGCTTAGGCAGCAATAATTCACCCCTCCACTTT. Translation: CASSLGSNNSPLHF.